These T cell receptor beta chains were read from a single sample in a study of blood T cells in healthy people across ages. Each CDR3 protein is one row after TCRdb ran MiXCR on the 5' RACE reads. Of approximately 800,000 distinct CDR3 sequences listed, roughly 64% were seen once; the top ten hold about 20%. Input material: blood. These receptors all stem from a man younger than 45 in good health. Both conserved end residues are trimmed from each CDR3. Fields, in order: V gene, J gene, D gene, CDR3 protein. The D gene is left open where the match is weak.

TRBV29-1	TRBJ2-2	TRBD1	SVLDPGQGTGELF
TRBV7-8	TRBJ2-1	-	ASSPPGFYNGQF
TRBV6-6	TRBJ2-7	-	ASRRGDRLLREQY
TRBV29-1	TRBJ2-7	-	SGEPGGDEQY
TRBV4-3	TRBJ1-6	-	ASSQGPGYNSPLH
TRBV12-3/TRBV12-4	TRBJ1-2	-	ASSAEDYGYT
TRBV28	-	-	ANSLGGTRRETQY
TRBV4-1	TRBJ2-6	-	ASSQVVTASGANVLT
TRBV7-9	TRBJ2-1	-	ASILDRDNEQF
TRBV5-1	TRBJ2-3	-	ASRPGSSSADTQY
TRBV4-3	TRBJ2-7	TRBD2	ASNQEGTSGTYERY
TRBV4-3	TRBJ2-5	-	ASSQDVVSETQY
TRBV9	-	-	ATRELTGTWRNEQY
TRBV7-2	TRBJ2-5	-	ASRDQILNEQY
TRBV6-6	-	-	ASSPLSTRETQY
TRBV19	TRBJ2-1	-	ASSIDRSPYNEQF
TRBV29-1	TRBJ1-1	TRBD1	SVEWSGGEAF
TRBV9	TRBJ2-7	-	ASGVAAASPSYEQY
TRBV5-4	TRBJ2-3	-	ASSFPTGSGTDTQY
TRBV11-2	TRBJ2-1	-	ASSLGWTAFDEQF
TRBV10-2	TRBJ2-5	TRBD2	ASSEWRGEEQY
TRBV29-1	TRBJ2-7	-	SVSDGIYEQY
TRBV10-2	TRBJ2-7	-	ATSGNYEQY
TRBV7-9	TRBJ1-2	-	ASSLLLIDSYGYT
TRBV2	TRBJ2-7	TRBD1	ASSDPGGYSYEQY
TRBV5-6	TRBJ1-2	-	ASSLELGGRYGYT
TRBV12-5	TRBJ2-1	TRBD2	ASALGRGFHNEQF
TRBV7-2	TRBJ2-3	-	ASSLGQGSTDTQY
TRBV7-2	TRBJ1-1	-	ASSYVNEGALEAF
TRBV29-1	TRBJ2-2	TRBD1	SAYRGTGELF
TRBV20-1	TRBJ2-3	-	SASRDSRDTQY
TRBV20-1	TRBJ2-5	-	SAPNSGDQETQY
TRBV4-1	TRBJ2-3	-	ASSQGLGRDTQY
TRBV30	TRBJ2-3	-	AWRIDKTDTQY
TRBV5-1	-	-	ASSHVLATERIQETQY
TRBV12-3/TRBV12-4	TRBJ2-6	TRBD1	ASSPGQGGGGANVLT
TRBV27	TRBJ2-5	-	ASSGQSGTQY